A single sample is the source of the 17 T cell receptor beta chains below, sequenced in a study of blood T cells in healthy people across ages. A second PCR, run for about 7 to 11 cycles, used a sample-barcoded 5' primer plus a J-beta primer mix. From the 5' RACE reads, TCRdb called clonotypes with MiXCR, one entry per CDR3 protein. Here the sample spans about a million distinct CDR3 sequences, roughly half being singletons. The sequenced sample was blood. The receptor source for this set is a woman between 55 and 75 years old in good health.

This rearrangement joins TRBV27 to TRBJ2-1, with D possibly being TRBD2 (5 bases). With 6 bases removed from V and 10 bases from J, the gap between germline ends came to 16 bases. Germline CDR1 reads MNHEY; CDR2 reads SMNVEV (reference sequence). CDR3 length equals 13 residues. The CDR3 region is CASRPGAGGEQFF. In nucleotides, the CDR3 is TGTGCCAGCAGACCGGGCGCGGGCGGCGAGCAGTTCTTC.

The chain recombines TRBV12-3 or TRBV12-4 with TRBJ2-7, with D perhaps TRBD2 (6 bases). Trimming removed 5 bases at V and 6 bases at J, with 8 bases between. CDR3 length equals 11 residues. The DNA of the CDR3 is TGTGCCAGCAGTACGGGGGTCGAGCAGTACTTC. Protein sequence: CASSTGVEQYF.

This clonotype was observed a handful of times. The chain couples TRBV4-3 to TRBJ2-3; the D gene is possibly TRBD1 (6 bases). The germline CDR1 and CDR2 sequences are LGHNA and YSLEER. This CDR3 comprises 16 residues. Trimming stripped 0 bases from V and 2 bases from J, with 12 bases between. The CDR3 region is CASSQDLQGYTDTQYF. The DNA of the CDR3 is TGCGCCAGCAGCCAAGACCTACAGGGTTACACAGATACGCAGTATTTT.

This clonotype was counted once. The rearrangement uses TRBV28 and TRBJ1-6, with a possible D match to TRBD1 (5 bases). With 1 base removed from V and 0 bases from J, the gap between germline ends came to 7 bases. The CDR3 runs to 16 residues. CDR1 and CDR2 from the germline V gene are MDHEN and SYDVKM. The CDR3 spells CASSLSGGSYNSPLHF. The CDR3 coding sequence is TGTGCCAGCAGTTTATCCGGGGGCTCCTATAATTCACCCCTCCACTTT.

The V call is TRBV29-1, the J call TRBJ2-1; D possibly corresponds to TRBD2 (5 bases). Germline values: CDR1 SQVTM, CDR2 ANQGSEA. Trimming pared 8 bases from V and 6 bases from J, leaving 23 bases between. This CDR3 is 15 amino acids long. The CDR3 nucleotides are TGCAGCTCCAGTTTGAGGGCCGCATCTACCAATGAGCAGTTCTTC. The encoded protein is CSSSLRAASTNEQFF.

Here the CDR3 DNA reads TGTGCCAGCAGCTTAATGGGGGACATAACCTACGAGCAGTACTTC. Protein: CASSLMGDITYEQYF. The rearrangement uses TRBV7-2 and TRBJ2-4; D is possibly TRBD1 (6 bases). The tail of the sequence fits TRBJ2-7 better, so the J call may be wrong. CDR3 length: 15 amino acids. Germline-derived CDR1 and CDR2 are SGHTA and FQGNSA.

This clonotype was seen a handful of times. V usage is TRBV4-2 and J usage is TRBJ1-1; D is undetermined. There are 13 residues in the CDR3. The V gene lost 4 bases and the J gene lost 6 bases, with 12 bases spanning the gap. Per germline, CDR1 LGHNA and CDR2 YNFKEQ. The chain's CDR3 is CASSRASTAEAFF. The CDR3 bases are TGTGCCAGCAGCCGCGCATCTACCGCTGAAGCTTTCTTT.

This clonotype has a handful of counts. The J gene is TRBJ2-5, the V gene TRBV6-2 or TRBV6-3; a possible D gene is TRBD1 (6 bases). The CDR3 runs to 13 residues. CDR1 is MNHEY, CDR2 SVGEGT, per germline. The germline V and J ends were trimmed by 6 bases and 3 bases, with 11 bases remaining between them. CDR3 sequence: CASRNSGEETQYF. CDR3 DNA sequence: TGTGCCAGCAGGAACTCAGGGGAAGAGACCCAGTACTTC.

J is TRBJ1-2 and V is TRBV3-1; TRBD1 might be the D (6 bases). V lost 6 bases to trimming and J lost 8 bases, with 22 bases between them. CDR1 LGHDT and CDR2 YNNKEL come from the germline V gene (reference sequence). This CDR3 is 15 amino acids long. CDR3 amino acids: CASSSRTVKSMGYTF. The CDR3 coding sequence is TGTGCCAGCAGTTCCAGGACAGTGAAGTCTATGGGCTACACCTTC.

This clonotype was seen a handful of times. J is TRBJ2-1 and V is TRBV20-1; D may be TRBD1 or TRBD2 (5 bases each). Germline loops: CDR1 DFQATT, CDR2 SNEGSKA (reference sequence). V lost 5 bases and J 1 base, leaving 18 bases between the germline ends. The CDR3 is made up of 16 amino acids. The CDR3 region is CSAEPGRQYSYNEQFF. Written as DNA, the CDR3 is TGCAGTGCTGAACCGGGACGGCAGTATTCCTACAATGAGCAGTTCTTC.

To note about this clonotype: A read error is possible here, since a much larger clone lies one base away. The V gene is TRBV29-1, the J gene TRBJ2-7, with D possibly being TRBD1 (5 bases). The germline V gene encodes CDR1 SQVTM and CDR2 ANQGSEA. The CDR3 contains 16 residues. V was clipped by 7 bases and J by 0 bases, with 22 bases between them. CDR3: CSAPAYGQGSSYEQYF. The CDR3 DNA is TGCAGCGCTCCAGCCTATGGGCAGGGAAGCTCCTACGAGCAGTACTTC.

The genes are TRBV12-5 and TRBJ2-3; a weak D match, TRBD1 (6 bases). Germline CDR1 is LGHNT and CDR2 is FRNRAP. This CDR3 is built from 14 residues. V was pared by 4 bases and J by 1 base, with 9 bases between. The DNA for the CDR3 is TGTGCTAGTGGTTCAGGGGTTCGCACAGATACGCAGTATTTT. This sequence encodes CASGSGVRTDTQYF.

This clonotype was seen a handful of times. V and J are TRBV29-1 and TRBJ2-1; D gene ambiguous. Germline V gene sequence: CDR1 SQVTM, CDR2 ANQGSEA. Between the trimmed V and J ends, which lost 6 bases and 5 bases, there was a span of 14 bases. The CDR3 contains 13 residues. CDR3 region: CSVAPTGNNEQFF. In nucleotides, the CDR3 is TGCAGCGTGGCCCCTACCGGAAACAATGAGCAGTTCTTC.

With regard to this clonotype: The junction differs from germline at one of its ends, possibly a read error. The V and J genes are TRBV10-3 and TRBJ2-5; the D gene is possibly TRBD2 (6 bases). This CDR3 is built from 14 residues. Germline V gene data show CDR1 as ENHRY and CDR2 as SYGVKD. The CDR3 region is CAVSETSSSETQYF. The DNA of the CDR3 is TGTGCCGTCAGTGAGACTAGTAGTTCGGAGACCCAGTACTTC.

This chain uses TRBV24-1 with TRBJ2-1; no reliable D call. Trimming shortened V by 2 bases and J by 2 bases, and 15 bases separated the two germline ends. Germline CDR1 reads KGHDR; CDR2 reads SFDVKD. The CDR3 has 17 amino acids. The CDR3 loop is CATSDSSPGNPYNEQFF. For the CDR3, the DNA is TGTGCCACCAGTGATTCCTCACCTGGTAACCCCTACAATGAGCAGTTCTTC.

V usage is TRBV24-1 and J usage is TRBJ2-1, with TRBD2 matching over 9 bases. Germline V gives CDR1 KGHDR, CDR2 SFDVKD. CDR3 size: 16 residues. J gave up 4 bases and V 3 bases, and 6 bases lay outside the gene matches. In nucleotides, the CDR3 is TGTGCCACCAGTGATCCAAGAGCGGGAGGATACAATGAGCAGTTCTTC. The encoded protein is CATSDPRAGGYNEQFF.

This chain uses TRBV13 with TRBJ2-7, with TRBD1 matching over 8 bases. This CDR3 is 16 amino acids long. The junction had 9 bases not matched to a gene; V was cut back by 2 bases and J by 3 bases. The germline gives CDR1 PRHDT, CDR2 FYEKMQ (reference sequence). The CDR3 sequence: CASSLRTGTGDYEQYF. DNA for the CDR3: TGTGCCAGCAGCTTAAGGACCGGGACAGGAGACTACGAGCAGTACTTC.